The 30 T cell receptor beta chains in this list originate from one sample, sequenced in a study of response to subunit inactivated influenza vaccine. Via MiXCR, TCRdb re-called the RT-PCR reads, giving one row per CDR3 protein. The sample yields 550,000 to 800,000 distinct CDR3 sequences, less than 20% seen once. This sample comprised PBMCs from blood, obtained less than 13 days after vaccination. Receptors were obtained from a man between 45 and 60 years old who received an inactivated influenza vaccine.

This clonotype was seen many times. The CDR3 reads CAIRGLADVDTQYF. The CDR3 bases are TGTGCCATCAGGGGACTAGCGGACGTCGATACGCAGTATTTT. The rearrangement links TRBV10-3 to TRBJ2-3; 11 positions match TRBD2. Germline V gene sequence: CDR1 ENHRY, CDR2 SYGVKD. The CDR3 extends over 14 amino acids. The V gene end was trimmed by 6 bases and the J gene end by 6 bases; junction bases not matched to a gene: 5.

This rearrangement joins TRBV5-4 to TRBJ2-1; 9 bases fit TRBD2. The CDR3 has 16 residues. V gave up 1 base and J gave up 8 bases; unmatched junction bases: 10. The germline gives CDR1 SGHNT, CDR2 YYREEE (reference sequence). DNA for the CDR3: TGTGCCAGCAGCTTGCGGCTAGCGGGGAGGATCGATGAGCAGTTCTTC. This translates into CASSLRLAGRIDEQFF.

At least ten counts were recorded for this clonotype. The V gene is TRBV29-1, the J gene TRBJ2-3; tentative D call: TRBD1 (5 bases). V lost 1 base and J 0 bases, leaving 11 bases between the germline ends. Looked up from germline, CDR1 is SQVTM and CDR2 is ANQGSEA. The CDR3 runs to 15 residues. CDR3 DNA: TGCAGCGTTGAAGGAGACAGAGACAGCACAGATACGCAGTATTTT. This gives the protein CSVEGDRDSTDTQYF.

The genes are TRBV4-3 and TRBJ1-6; D is perhaps TRBD1 (5 bases). Germline V CDR1 and CDR2: LGHNA, YSLEER. CDR3 length equals 15 residues. V lost 1 base and J lost 7, with 11 bases in between. CDR3 protein: CASSQGATVNSPLHF. CDR3 nucleotide sequence: TGCGCCAGCAGCCAAGGGGCGACAGTAAATTCACCCCTCCACTTT.

This clonotype came up many times. The J gene is TRBJ2-1, the V gene TRBV12-3 or TRBV12-4; no reliable D call. V gave up 3 bases and J gave up 9 bases, with 6 bases separating them. The CDR3 has 11 residues. The CDR3 coding sequence is TGTGCCAGCAGTTTGCGGTTTGAGCAGTTCTTC. Translated: CASSLRFEQFF.

The chain recombines TRBV7-2 with TRBJ2-1; 12 bases are a match to TRBD2. The CDR3 runs to 17 residues. Germline V CDR1 and CDR2: SGHTA, FQGNSA. With V trimmed by 3 bases and J by 7 bases, 10 bases remained unmatched. The CDR3: CASSFLSTSGSYNEQFF. The CDR3 DNA is TGTGCCAGCAGCTTCCTTTCGACTAGCGGGAGTTATAATGAGCAGTTCTTC.

This clonotype showed up just a few times. The chain links TRBV6-2 or TRBV6-3 to TRBJ2-5; TRBD2 matches 14 bases. V lost 5 bases, J lost 1 base, and 3 bases stayed unmatched. Germline loops: CDR1 MNHEY, CDR2 SVGEGT. The CDR3 sequence is 16 residues long. The CDR3 loop reads CASSATSGRAQETQYF. CDR3 sequence (DNA): TGTGCCAGCAGTGCGACTAGCGGGAGGGCCCAAGAGACCCAGTACTTC.

The chain uses TRBV2 and TRBJ2-2; D is unclear. CDR3 size: 14 residues. The V gene's germline CDR1 is SNHLY and CDR2 FYNNEI. The V and J ends lost 8 bases and 0 bases respectively, with 10 bases between them. CDR3: CASDKLANTGELFF. CDR3 DNA sequence: TGTGCCAGCGATAAGCTAGCGAACACCGGGGAGCTGTTTTTT.

The V call is TRBV6-5, the J call TRBJ1-2, with a possible D match to TRBD1 (5 bases). CDR1 MNHEY and CDR2 SVGAGI come from the germline V gene. With 0 bases removed from V and 4 bases from J, the gap between germline ends came to 12 bases. This CDR3 is built from 15 residues. The CDR3 nucleotides are TGTGCCAGCAGTTACTCTCTGGGGCGCGGCTATGGCTACACCTTC. Amino acid sequence: CASSYSLGRGYGYTF.

About this clonotype itself: A clone one base away is much larger, so this may be a read error. The CDR3 spells CASSSYSGRAFYNEQFF. The CDR3 DNA is TGTGCCAGCAGTTCATATAGCGGGAGGGCCTTCTACAATGAGCAGTTCTTC. The V call is TRBV6-2 or TRBV6-3, the J call TRBJ2-1, with 11 bases fitting TRBD2. Germline CDR1 MNHEY, CDR2 SVGEGT. The CDR3 contains 17 residues. V was pared by 4 bases and J by 3 bases, with 8 bases of the junction left unmatched.

In its sample, this clonotype was seen a few times. CDR3 nucleotide sequence: TGCAGTGCTTTGGACAGGGGGAATCAGCCCCAGCATTTT. Translating gives CSALDRGNQPQHF. The chain has TRBV20-1 and TRBJ1-5; TRBD1 agrees at 10 bases. Germline loops: CDR1 DFQATT, CDR2 SNEGSKA (reference sequence). The junction had 2 bases not matched to a gene; V was cut back by 5 bases and J by 4 bases. The CDR3 totals 13 residues.

The rearrangement joins TRBV20-1 to TRBJ1-5; D is unclear. Germline CDR1 DFQATT, CDR2 SNEGSKA (reference sequence). The CDR3 is 15 residues long. The V gene lost 1 base and the J gene lost 0 bases, with 10 bases spanning the gap. This chain's CDR3 is CSARAEDHSNQPQHF. The CDR3 bases are TGCAGTGCTAGAGCGGAGGATCATAGCAATCAGCCCCAGCATTTT.

This clonotype was observed at least ten times. CDR3 amino acids: CASTALTAKNIQYF. In nucleotides, the CDR3 is TGTGCCAGCACAGCACTTACAGCCAAAAACATTCAGTACTTC. The chain uses TRBV7-8 and TRBJ2-4; D is unresolved. The CDR3 spans 14 residues. V was cut by 7 bases and J by 0 bases, with 10 bases left in between. CDR1 is SGHVS and CDR2 is FQNEAQ in the germline V gene.

A remark on this clonotype: This clone may be a read error of a much larger clone one base away. The chain employs TRBV5-1 and TRBJ2-3; TRBD1 aligns across 7 bases. J gave up 0 bases and V 3 bases, and 1 base lay outside the gene matches. Per the germline V gene, CDR1 is SGHRS and CDR2 is YFSETQ. The CDR3 is 14 amino acids. CDR3 sequence reads: CASSWDRSTDTQYF. The CDR3 bases are TGCGCCAGCAGCTGGGACAGAAGCACAGATACGCAGTATTTT.

This clonotype turned up a few times. The rearrangement joins TRBV6-2 or TRBV6-3 to TRBJ2-5; 8 bases agree with TRBD1. Germline-derived CDR1 and CDR2 are MNHEY and SVGEGT. The CDR3 has 15 residues. The V gene end was trimmed by 6 bases and the J gene end by 2 bases; junction bases not matched to a gene: 8. As DNA, the CDR3 is TGTGCCAGCAGCACCGGGACAGGCCTACAAGAGACCCAGTACTTC. Its translation is CASSTGTGLQETQYF.

The CDR3 region is CASSPTGTRVNEQFF. The CDR3 coding sequence is TGCGCCAGCAGCCCGACCGGGACTAGGGTCAATGAGCAGTTCTTC. The chain is built from TRBV5-1 and TRBJ2-1, with TRBD2 identical over 8 bases. Unmatched junction bases numbered 9, after V lost 4 bases and J lost 6 bases. Germline V CDR1 and CDR2: SGHRS, YFSETQ. This CDR3 is 15 amino acids long.

The chain links TRBV25-1 to TRBJ1-2, with a tentative D call TRBD1 (5 bases). The V end was cut by 3 bases, the J end by 6 bases, with 14 bases between. The CDR3 consists of 14 residues. Germline loops: CDR1 MGHDK, CDR2 SYGVNS. The chain's CDR3 is CASSDQSGRDGYTF. Here the CDR3 DNA reads TGTGCCAGCAGTGATCAGTCAGGGCGGGATGGCTACACCTTC.

This chain joins TRBV5-6 and TRBJ1-1; no definite D call. CDR1 is SGHDT, CDR2 YYEEEE, per germline. The CDR3 consists of 12 residues. Trimming removed 3 bases from V and 5 bases from J, with 8 bases in between. CDR3 protein: CASSSLATEAFF. The CDR3 nucleotides are TGTGCCAGCAGCTCCCTGGCTACTGAAGCTTTCTTT.

This rearrangement joins TRBV14 to TRBJ2-5, with D hard to call. V was pared by 4 bases and J by 0 bases, with 9 bases between. Germline CDR1 is SGHDN and CDR2 is FVKESK. The CDR3 has 14 amino acids. CDR3 loop: CASSLPGNQETQYF. Written as DNA, the CDR3 is TGTGCCAGCAGCCTCCCCGGAAACCAAGAGACCCAGTACTTC.

This clonotype was counted a few times. The chain has TRBV7-7 and TRBJ2-5; D is uncertain. This CDR3 spans 14 amino acids. Looked up from germline, CDR1 is SSHAT and CDR2 is FNYEAQ (reference sequence). Trimming took off 2 bases at V and 0 bases at J, with 7 bases between the two ends. In DNA form, the CDR3 reads TGTGCCAGCAGCTTAACGCCAGACCAAGAGACCCAGTACTTC. As protein: CASSLTPDQETQYF.

This clonotype has a handful of counts. This rearrangement joins TRBV29-1 to TRBJ2-3; TRBD2 aligns across 11 bases. CDR3 size: 19 residues. The germline gives CDR1 SQVTM, CDR2 ANQGSEA. V was pared by 1 base and J by 3 bases, with 15 bases of the junction left unmatched. The CDR3 protein is CSVEGGPLTSGSRTDTQYF. Here the CDR3 DNA reads TGCAGCGTTGAAGGGGGGCCCCTCACTAGCGGGAGTCGTACAGATACGCAGTATTTT.

This clonotype has a handful of counts. The chain carries TRBV2 and TRBJ2-3; 8 nucleotides align to TRBD2. With V trimmed by 0 bases and J by 5 bases, 13 bases remained unmatched. This CDR3 spans 18 amino acids. Germline loops: CDR1 SNHLY, CDR2 FYNNEI. The CDR3, as DNA: TGTGCCAGCAGTGAAGCTTTAGGACTAGCAAGGGGAGGAGATACGCAGTATTTT. Translating gives CASSEALGLARGGDTQYF.

This clonotype was seen more than once but under ten times. This chain joins TRBV10-3 and TRBJ2-3; 8 bases are shared with TRBD2. Germline V gene sequence: CDR1 ENHRY, CDR2 SYGVKD. J gave up 2 bases and V 6 bases, and 16 bases lay outside the gene matches. The CDR3 extends over 18 amino acids. As DNA, the CDR3 is TGTGCCATCAGCTCTCGGGGGGGGCGTGTGGGGTACACAGATACGCAGTATTTT. It codes for CAISSRGGRVGYTDTQYF.

The CDR3 is CASSSSQGDEQYF. The CDR3 region has the DNA TGTGCCAGCAGCTCATCCCAGGGGGACGAGCAGTACTTC. J is TRBJ2-7 and V is TRBV7-2, with 7 bases lining up with TRBD1. The CDR3 consists of 13 residues. The germline V gene encodes CDR1 SGHTA and CDR2 FQGNSA. The J segment lost 5 bases and the V segment lost 4 bases, leaving 5 bases of the junction unmatched. The full variable domain, with the rest looked up from reference TRBV7-2 and TRBJ2-7, is GAGVSQSPSNKVTEKGKDVELRCDPISGHTALYWYRQSLGQGLEFLIYFQGNSAPDKSGLPSDRFSAERTGGSVSTLTIQRTQQEDSAVYLCASSSSQGDEQYFGPGTRLTVT.

A few counts support this clonotype. The J gene is TRBJ2-7, the V gene TRBV29-1; 7 bases agree with TRBD1. Per the germline V gene, CDR1 is SQVTM and CDR2 is ANQGSEA. The trim removed 8 bases at V and 2 bases at J, leaving 6 bases unmatched. This CDR3 region has 12 residues. This CDR3 reads CSYTGDTYEQYF. The CDR3 nucleotides read TGCAGCTACACAGGGGATACCTACGAGCAGTACTTC.

The chain couples TRBV7-2 to TRBJ2-7; the match to TRBD1 covers 7 bases. Germline trimming cut 6 bases from V and 3 bases from J; bases unmatched to any gene: 8. CDR1 is SGHTA, CDR2 FQGNSA, per germline. The CDR3 is 14 residues long. CDR3 in amino acids: CASRARDSFYEQYF. The CDR3 nucleotides are TGTGCCAGCAGAGCACGGGACAGCTTCTACGAGCAGTACTTC.

This clonotype was detected a few times. The chain recombines TRBV12-3 or TRBV12-4 with TRBJ1-1, with no clear D. V lost 3 bases and J 6 bases, leaving 11 bases between the germline ends. The CDR3 runs to 13 residues. The CDR3 reads CASSFQVAAEAFF. In nucleotides, the CDR3 is TGTGCCAGCAGTTTTCAGGTGGCCGCTGAAGCTTTCTTT.

This rearrangement joins TRBV29-1 to TRBJ2-7, with 10 bases lining up with TRBD2. V trimming: 5 bases; J trimming: 2 bases; junction bases outside the gene matches: 6. The germline V gene encodes CDR1 SQVTM and CDR2 ANQGSEA. The CDR3 contains 14 residues. The CDR3 DNA is TGCAGCGTTTCGACTAGCGGGTTTACCTACGAGCAGTACTTC. Translating it yields CSVSTSGFTYEQYF.

J is TRBJ2-5 and V is TRBV5-1; tentatively, D is TRBD2 (5 bases). The CDR3 contains 15 residues. Germline V gene sequence: CDR1 SGHRS, CDR2 YFSETQ. The ends were cut back, 0 bases at V and 1 base at J, with 10 bases in the middle. CDR3 in DNA: TGCGCCAGCAGCTTGGTTGGGCTAGCCCAAGAGACCCAGTACTTC. The encoded protein is CASSLVGLAQETQYF.

This chain joins TRBV6-2 or TRBV6-3 and TRBJ2-3; 10 positions agree with TRBD1. The CDR3 totals 16 residues. Trimming took 4 bases from V and 5 from J; bases not matched to a gene: 9. The germline CDR1 and CDR2 sequences are MNHEY and SVGEGT. The CDR3 loop is CASSSLRTGGRDTQYF. The CDR3 coding sequence is TGTGCCAGCAGTTCCCTCAGGACAGGGGGACGAGATACGCAGTATTTT.